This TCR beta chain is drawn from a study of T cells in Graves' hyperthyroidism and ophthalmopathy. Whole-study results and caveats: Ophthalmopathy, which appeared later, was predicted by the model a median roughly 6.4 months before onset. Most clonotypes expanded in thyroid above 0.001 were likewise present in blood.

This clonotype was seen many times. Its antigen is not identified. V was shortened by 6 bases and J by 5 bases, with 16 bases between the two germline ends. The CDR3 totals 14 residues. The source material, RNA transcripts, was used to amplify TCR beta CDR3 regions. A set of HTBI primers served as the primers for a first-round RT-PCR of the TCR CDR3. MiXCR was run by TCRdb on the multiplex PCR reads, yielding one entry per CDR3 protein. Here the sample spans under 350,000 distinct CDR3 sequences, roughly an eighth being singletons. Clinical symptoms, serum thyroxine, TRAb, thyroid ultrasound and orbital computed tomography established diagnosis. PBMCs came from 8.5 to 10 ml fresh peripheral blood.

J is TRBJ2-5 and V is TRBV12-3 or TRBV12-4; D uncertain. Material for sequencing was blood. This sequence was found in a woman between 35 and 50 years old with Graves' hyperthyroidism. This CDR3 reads CASRPFGSLETQYF. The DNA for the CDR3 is TGTGCCAGCAGGCCCTTCGGCAGCTTGGAGACCCAGTACTTC.